This TCR beta chain came from a study of blood T cell repertoires in COVID-19 (TCRdb year 2020). With regard to the full study: The collaborator samples originated in the United States, Italy and Spain and spanned the acute and convalescent phases of COVID-19. The repertoires were released in a freely available public database intended as a resource for research on the immune response to SARS-CoV-2. The samples were drawn from the first 160 participants of the ongoing ImmuneRACE study and from 950 to 1,500 subjects provided by 6 global collaborators. Sample metadata almost always included a de-identified subject ID, COVID-19 status, age in years and sex. HLA class I and class II types, where available, came from metadata supplied by the sample provider rather than from assay-based typing. The prospective study material was composed of cDNA or gDNA derived from T cells, B-cell-depleted T cells, or PBMCs. Subjects who had been exposed to COVID-19, were actively infected with it, or had recovered from it provided the deeply sampled blood TCRbeta repertoires that made up the dataset. The research as a whole found: The quantity of clinical and demographic metadata differed by source and by participant and was supplied without curation.

Participants in the prospective study were enrolled through a virtual design, were aged roughly 18 to 100 years, and lived in approximately 25 United States geographic areas. To assign participants to cohorts, the prospective study relied on clinical history that participants themselves reported in a screening survey and a study questionnaire. Recovered participants in ImmuneRACE Cohort 3 were defined as having two consecutive negative NP/OP PCR tests, clearance from a healthcare professional, or resolution of symptoms. Each participant in the prospective study had whole blood, serum and a nasopharyngeal or oropharyngeal swab collected by mobile phlebotomists. Over a 2-month period, participants in the prospective study had the option of providing additional blood draws and questionnaires. Before DNA extraction, blood samples from the prospective study were shipped at room temperature or frozen.

The immunoSEQ Assay, a bias-controlled multiplex PCR, was used to amplify TCRbeta CDR3 regions from genomic DNA. The original methods were these. The number of nucleated cells in each sample was estimated by amplification of reference gene primers within the assay. To quantify the absolute abundance of each unique TCRbeta CDR3 rearrangement, sequence reads were collapsed and filtered. For each sample, productive Simpson clonality was calculated as the square root of Simpson's diversity index across productive rearrangements. TCRdb took this table from immuneACCESS and kept in-frame rearrangements with V and J called. Such tables lack part of the clones; where checked against another copy, unresolved V genes explain under half of the gap, and the rest is unexplained. V and J calls and clone size are those listed in that table; D and trimming were worked out from the DNA. This sample has around 150,000 clones in its table, and approximately 88% of those were observed once. The ten largest make up roughly 13% of the sample.

Reading the germline V gene gives CDR1 SGHRS and CDR2 YFSETQ. V lost 4 bases and J lost 0 bases; the stretch between them is 17 bases long. The CDR3 covers 16 residues, taking in both the cysteine and the phenylalanine. Only the CDR3 portion is preserved as DNA: 48 bases, with reading frame beginning at the first base. Of note for this clone: Its recognized antigen is unknown. Base qualities are missing; no much larger clone stands one base away.

Sequencing used PBMCs or T cells enriched from blood (not recorded which). This TCR came from a woman aged 55-70 years who had recovered from COVID-19. The chain joins TRBV5-1 to TRBJ2-7, and possibly TRBD2, on 6 matching bases. The nucleotide sequence is given as TGCGCCAGCAGCAAAGAGGGCGGGGCGAGCTCCTACGAGCAGTACTTC. Translated, this gives CASSKEGGASSYEQYF.